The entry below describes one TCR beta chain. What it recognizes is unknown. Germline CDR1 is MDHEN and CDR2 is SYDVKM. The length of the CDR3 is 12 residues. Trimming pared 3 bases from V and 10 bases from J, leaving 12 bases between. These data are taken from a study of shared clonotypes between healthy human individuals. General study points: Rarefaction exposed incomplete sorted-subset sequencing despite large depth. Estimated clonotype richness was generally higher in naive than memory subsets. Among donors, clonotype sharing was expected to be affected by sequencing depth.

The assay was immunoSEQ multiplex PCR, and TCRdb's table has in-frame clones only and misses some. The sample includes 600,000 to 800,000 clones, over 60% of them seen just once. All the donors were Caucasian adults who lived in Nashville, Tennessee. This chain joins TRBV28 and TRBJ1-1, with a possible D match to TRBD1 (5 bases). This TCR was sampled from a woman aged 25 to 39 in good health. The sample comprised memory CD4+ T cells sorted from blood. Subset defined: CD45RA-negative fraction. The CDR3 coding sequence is TGTGCCAGCAGTTTCGGGACGAGTGGAGCTTTCTTT. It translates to CASSFGTSGAFF.